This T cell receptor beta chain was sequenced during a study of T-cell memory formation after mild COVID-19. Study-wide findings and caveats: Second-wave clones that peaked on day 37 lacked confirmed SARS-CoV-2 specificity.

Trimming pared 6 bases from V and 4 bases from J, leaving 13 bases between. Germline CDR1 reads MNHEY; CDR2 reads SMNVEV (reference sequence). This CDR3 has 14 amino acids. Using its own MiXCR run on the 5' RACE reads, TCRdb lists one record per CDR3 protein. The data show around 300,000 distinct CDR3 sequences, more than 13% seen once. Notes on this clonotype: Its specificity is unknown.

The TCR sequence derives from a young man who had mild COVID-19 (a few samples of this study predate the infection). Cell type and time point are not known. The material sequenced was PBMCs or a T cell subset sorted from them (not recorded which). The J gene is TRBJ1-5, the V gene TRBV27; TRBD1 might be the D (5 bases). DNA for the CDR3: TGTGCCAGCAGGGCCGGGGCACGAAATCAGCCCCAGCATTTT. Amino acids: CASRAGARNQPQHF.